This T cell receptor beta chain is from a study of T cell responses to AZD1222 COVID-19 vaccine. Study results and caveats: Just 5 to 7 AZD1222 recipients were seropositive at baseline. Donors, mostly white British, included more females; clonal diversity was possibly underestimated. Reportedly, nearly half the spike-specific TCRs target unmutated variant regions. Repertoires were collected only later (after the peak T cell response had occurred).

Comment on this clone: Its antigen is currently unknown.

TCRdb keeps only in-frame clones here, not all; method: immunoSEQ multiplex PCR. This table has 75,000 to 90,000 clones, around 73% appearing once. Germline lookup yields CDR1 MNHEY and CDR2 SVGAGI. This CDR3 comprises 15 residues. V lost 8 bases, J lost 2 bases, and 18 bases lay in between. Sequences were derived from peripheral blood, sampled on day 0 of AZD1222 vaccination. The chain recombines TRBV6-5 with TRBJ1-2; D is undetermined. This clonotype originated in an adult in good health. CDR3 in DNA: TGTGCCAGCGTCGAGGCCGCTCCCGGGAACTATGGCTACACCTTC. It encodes CASVEAAPGNYGYTF.